Listed below are T cell receptor beta chains from one sample, sequenced in a study of blood T cell repertoires in COVID-19. Method: immunoSEQ multiplex PCR; TCRdb's copy keeps in-frame clones and lacks some. The sample carries 250,000 to 300,000 clones, 81% recorded once. The sequenced sample was peripheral blood. The receptors come from a woman aged 60-70 years with active or convalescent COVID-19. Each CDR3 is given without its conserved first and last residue.

v_call	cdr3_length	j_call	cdr3_aa
TRBV11-3	9	TRBJ2-2	ASSLTGELF
TRBV30	12	TRBJ1-1	AWSVITGGTEAF
TRBV27	11	TRBJ2-7	ASSYQGGREQY
TRBV6-5	12	TRBJ1-2	ASSYGQGSYGYT
TRBV27	11	TRBJ1-2	ASRGRLAYGYT
TRBV7-9	13	TRBJ2-1	ASSLGGRAYNEQF
TRBV28	10	TRBJ2-7	ASSLPGTEQY
TRBV15	13	TRBJ1-5	ATSRGGQRYQPQH
TRBV7-9	15	TRBJ2-3	ASSLVWPSGSTDTQY
TRBV5-1	13	TRBJ1-6	ASSPVGQANSPLH
TRBV2	10	TRBJ2-2	ATLTPVRELF
TRBV5-6	14	TRBJ1-6	ASSSARQGSNSPLH
TRBV4-2	11	TRBJ2-1	ASSQDRVIEQF
TRBV27	11	TRBJ1-1	ASSQGTGTEAF
TRBV9	16	TRBJ2-5	ASSPIPGLAGFQETQY
TRBV7-2	11	TRBJ2-7	ASSSSNSYEQY
TRBV7-2	13	TRBJ2-5	ASTQGGRGQETQY
TRBV3-1/TRBV3-2	13	TRBJ1-6	ASSPRQGNNSPLH
TRBV10-3	12	TRBJ1-2	AISESDRVKGYT
TRBV10-3	14	TRBJ1-4	AIGGQGVGTNEKLF
TRBV18	17	TRBJ2-3	ASSPYEGQGLFFKNTQY
TRBV18	14	TRBJ2-2	ASSPRQGTNTGELF
TRBV19	15	TRBJ2-7	ASSSGQGGRSFYEQY
TRBV6-2/TRBV6-3	11	TRBJ1-1	ASSYTGNTEAF
TRBV18	13	TRBJ1-1	ASSPPNPGVTEAF
TRBV2	13	TRBJ2-3	ASSEAKRFTDTQY
TRBV3-1/TRBV3-2	14	TRBJ2-3	ASSPSGRTSTDTQY
TRBV7-9	14	TRBJ2-7	ASSSRGQVFSYEQY
TRBV11-2	11	TRBJ1-1	ASSAQGLTEAF
TRBV19	13	TRBJ1-3	ASSNLADSGNTIY
TRBV7-2	11	TRBJ2-5	ASSLAGQPRRY
TRBV5-5	12	TRBJ2-7	ASSLVPGTYEQY
TRBV5-4	14	TRBJ2-2	ASSLAGTGLTGELF
TRBV29-1	11	TRBJ1-2	SVDQGFGYGYT
TRBV29-1	11	TRBJ1-1	SVEGQGNTEAF
TRBV10-3	14	TRBJ2-4	AISERDSLAKNIQY
TRBV7-9	13	TRBJ1-6	ASSLGIQVNSPLH
TRBV21-1	15	TRBJ1-5	ASSNGRDRGLDQPQH
TRBV10-1	12	TRBJ1-1	ASSAGTANTEAF